Shown below are 27 T cell receptor beta chains from a single sample sequenced in a study of T cell responses to AZD1222 COVID-19 vaccine. TCRdb's copy holds only in-frame clones and misses some; the assay was immunoSEQ multiplex PCR. Of roughly 72,000 clones listed, about nine tenths are singletons. The sample was peripheral blood, taken 28 days after the second dose of the MenACWY control vaccine. These receptors came from an adult who received the MenACWY meningococcal vaccine as a control.

The chain couples TRBV6-5 to TRBJ1-4; TRBD1 aligns across 7 bases. The CDR3 loop spans 15 amino acids. CDR1 is MNHEY, CDR2 SVGAGI, per germline. After removal of 7 bases from V and 8 bases from J, the junction contained 13 bases not matched to a gene. CDR3 DNA: TGTGCCAGCACCCCGGGGATAGGGGGCCGGGAAAAACTGTTTTTT. It translates to CASTPGIGGREKLFF.

The chain is built from TRBV9 and TRBJ1-2; 7 nucleotides line up with TRBD1. There are 14 residues in the CDR3. CDR1 and CDR2 from the germline V gene are SGDLS and YYNGEE. Trimming cost V 2 bases and J 6 bases; bases outside gene matches: 7. This CDR3 reads CASSVQGDSNGYTF. The CDR3, as DNA: TGTGCCAGCAGCGTCCAGGGGGACAGCAATGGCTACACCTTC.

The J gene is TRBJ2-5, the V gene TRBV10-3; weak D call: TRBD2 (6 bases). The CDR3 covers 15 residues. CDR1 is ENHRY and CDR2 is SYGVKD in the germline V gene. V was clipped by 7 bases and J by 1 base, with 16 bases between them. The CDR3 DNA reads TGTGCCATCAAGTCGGCCATGGAGGGCCAAGAGACCCAGTACTTC. Protein product: CAIKSAMEGQETQYF.

This chain connects TRBV4-2 to TRBJ2-2, with 13 bases matching TRBD2. The germline V gene encodes CDR1 LGHNA and CDR2 YNFKEQ. The ends lost 0 bases at V and 8 bases at J; junction bases unmatched: 12. The length of the CDR3 is 19 residues. The CDR3: CASSQEWTSGGPSGGELFF. DNA for the CDR3: TGTGCCAGCAGCCAAGAGTGGACTAGCGGGGGCCCCTCGGGAGGGGAGCTGTTTTTT.

The chain couples TRBV6-2 or TRBV6-3 to TRBJ2-5; D is possibly TRBD2 (6 bases). Germline V gene data show CDR1 as MNHEY and CDR2 as SVGEGT. V dropped 0 bases and J dropped 4 bases, with 9 bases sitting between them. This CDR3 is 14 amino acids long. The CDR3 spells CASSYSGGVETQYF. DNA of the CDR3: TGTGCCAGCAGTTACTCTGGCGGGGTAGAGACCCAGTACTTC.

This clone was counted once. V is TRBV18 and J is TRBJ1-6; 10 nucleotides line up with TRBD1. CDR3 length: 16 amino acids. Looked up from germline, CDR1 is KGHSH and CDR2 is LQKENI. Germline trimming cut 6 bases from V and 9 bases from J; bases unmatched to any gene: 11. The CDR3 nucleotides are TGTGCCAGCTCGCTTATTAAGGGACAGGGGAGTTCACCCCTCCACTTT. Protein: CASSLIKGQGSSPLHF. Based on the CDR3 plus reference TRBV18 and TRBJ1-6, the full variable domain is NAGVMQNPRHLVRRRGQEARLRCSPMKGHSHVYWYRQLPEEGLKFMVYLQKENIIDESGMPKERFSAEFPKEGPSILRIQQVVRGDSAAYFCASSLIKGQGSSPLHFGNGTRLTVT.

The rearrangement links TRBV5-8 to TRBJ2-3, with TRBD2 matching 9 bases. The length of the CDR3 is 18 residues. V gave up 4 bases and J gave up 2 bases; unmatched junction bases: 14. CDR1 SGHTS and CDR2 YDEGEE come from the germline V gene. The CDR3 loop reads CASSLQGAGGPSTDTQYF. The DNA for the CDR3 is TGTGCCAGCAGCCTCCAGGGAGCGGGGGGCCCTTCCACAGATACGCAGTATTTT.

The rearrangement joins TRBV10-3 to TRBJ2-1; D is undetermined. V shed 4 bases and J shed 6 bases, with 16 bases lying between them. Germline V gene sequence: CDR1 ENHRY, CDR2 SYGVKD. This CDR3 comprises 15 residues. The CDR3 loop reads CAISVSQLTGNEQFF. DNA for the CDR3: TGTGCCATCAGTGTATCGCAATTGACGGGCAATGAGCAGTTCTTC.

This chain uses TRBV5-1 with TRBJ1-1; 7 bases fit TRBD1. Unmatched junction bases numbered 4, after V lost 3 bases and J lost 8 bases. CDR1 is SGHRS, CDR2 YFSETQ, per germline. The CDR3 extends over 12 amino acids. CDR3 in DNA: TGCGCCAGCAGCTGGGCAGGGGGAGAAGCTTTCTTT. Translated: CASSWAGGEAFF.

The genes are TRBV30 and TRBJ1-5; the D gene is possibly TRBD1 (5 bases). V was shortened by 0 bases and J by 1 base, with 7 bases between the two germline ends. The germline CDR1 and CDR2 sequences are GTSNPN and SVGIG (reference sequence). The CDR3 contains 14 residues. CDR3 sequence reads: CAWSVRGSNQPQHF. CDR3 nucleotide sequence: TGTGCCTGGAGTGTACGGGGGAGCAATCAGCCCCAGCATTTT.

The CDR3 DNA follows: TGTGCCAGCAGCCCAGGGGGGGCCCTGAACACTGAAGCTTTCTTT. Amino acid sequence: CASSPGGALNTEAFF. The chain uses TRBV14 and TRBJ1-1; TRBD1 matches at 7 bases. The V gene end was trimmed by 4 bases and the J gene end by 0 bases; junction bases not matched to a gene: 5. Germline V gives CDR1 SGHDN, CDR2 FVKESK. The CDR3 loop spans 15 amino acids.

For the CDR3, the DNA is TGTGCCAGTAGTATCCGGACAGGGCAGGGTCAGCCCCAGCATTTT. This encodes CASSIRTGQGQPQHF. This sequence joins TRBV19 and TRBJ1-5, with 8 positions matching TRBD1. The CDR3 consists of 15 residues. Per germline, CDR1 LNHDA and CDR2 SQIVND (reference sequence). V shed 3 bases and J 6 bases; nucleotides not matched to a gene: 7.

This rearrangement joins TRBV11-2 to TRBJ2-1; tentatively, D is TRBD1 or TRBD2 (7 bases each). The CDR3 sequence is 14 residues long. Germline V gene data show CDR1 as SGHAT and CDR2 as FQNNGV. V lost 5 bases and J 8 bases, leaving 16 bases between the germline ends. Here the CDR3 reads CASSPLGGGYEQFF. CDR3 nucleotides: TGTGCCAGCAGCCCTCTGGGAGGGGGCTATGAGCAGTTCTTC.

The gene calls are TRBV18 and TRBJ1-5; TRBD1 might be the D (5 bases). Per germline, CDR1 KGHSH and CDR2 LQKENI. The CDR3 is made up of 15 amino acids. V was clipped by 3 bases and J by 4 bases, with 13 bases between them. The CDR3 nucleotides are TGTGCCAGCTCACCCAGCGGGGGGGGAAATCAGCCCCAGCATTTT. As protein: CASSPSGGGNQPQHF.

This clone was picked up a small number of times. V is TRBV5-6 and J is TRBJ1-6; D is uncertain. The V gene lost 4 bases and the J gene lost 7 bases, with 12 bases spanning the gap. The V gene's germline CDR1 is SGHDT and CDR2 YYEEEE. The CDR3 contains 14 residues. DNA for the CDR3: TGTGCCAGCAGCCCGCCCGGGCGGAATTCACCCCTCCACTTT. Encoded protein: CASSPPGRNSPLHF.

The gene calls are TRBV4-1 and TRBJ2-7; 9 nucleotides match TRBD1. The CDR3 consists of 13 residues. Germline values: CDR1 MGHRA, CDR2 YSYEKL. After removal of 4 bases from V and 7 bases from J, the junction contained 5 bases not matched to a gene. The CDR3 reads CASSRDRGWEQYF. The CDR3 DNA reads as TGCGCCAGCAGCCGCGACAGGGGGTGGGAGCAGTACTTC.

The chain has TRBV4-2 and TRBJ1-3; D may be TRBD1 (5 bases). The CDR3 has 16 residues. Germline V gene lookup returns CDR1 LGHNA and CDR2 YNFKEQ. The ends were cut back, 5 bases at V and 2 bases at J, with 16 bases in the middle. The CDR3 region has the DNA TGTGCCAGCAGCGTCGGGGCCCTCGGGCCTGGAAACACCATATATTTT. It translates to CASSVGALGPGNTIYF.

A word on this clone: This sample also contains other DNA sequences that code for the same CDR3. V is TRBV20-1 and J is TRBJ1-2; D gene unclear. Trimming removed 3 bases at V and 2 bases at J, with 4 bases between. The CDR3 spans 11 residues. The germline CDR1 and CDR2 sequences are DFQATT and SNEGSKA (reference sequence). The CDR3 here is CSASPNYGYTF. In DNA form, the CDR3 reads TGCAGTGCTAGCCCCAACTATGGCTACACCTTC.

The gene calls are TRBV6-5 and TRBJ1-5; D unresolved. V was pared by 7 bases and J by 7 bases, with 11 bases between. In germline, CDR1 is MNHEY, CDR2 SVGAGI. The CDR3 runs 12 residues. This CDR3 is CASIEKGQPQHF. Here the CDR3 DNA reads TGTGCCAGCATCGAAAAAGGGCAGCCCCAGCATTTT.

The chain joins TRBV7-7 to TRBJ1-5, with D perhaps matching TRBD1 (6 bases). The CDR3 totals 15 residues. V lost 0 bases and J lost 4, with 10 bases in between. Per germline, CDR1 SSHAT and CDR2 FNYEAQ (reference sequence). CDR3 coding DNA: TGTGCCAGCAGCTTAGCAGGGGGGGATAATCAGCCCCAGCATTTT. Translating it yields CASSLAGGDNQPQHF.

The gene calls are TRBV10-1 and TRBJ2-7; 9 nucleotides line up with TRBD1. With 4 bases clipped from V and 4 bases from J, the junction kept 5 bases outside the gene matches. The V gene's germline CDR1 is WNHNN and CDR2 SYGVQD (reference sequence). This CDR3 is built from 14 residues. The CDR3 loop is CASSGGTGRYEQYF. The CDR3 coding sequence is TGCGCCAGCAGTGGGGGGACAGGGAGGTACGAGCAGTACTTC.

CDR3 sequence: CASSPSDSSGNTIYF. Here the CDR3 DNA reads TGTGCCAGTAGTCCCTCGGACAGCTCTGGAAACACCATATATTTT. The chain joins TRBV19 to TRBJ1-3; TRBD1 is a possible D gene (6 bases). Between the trimmed V and J ends, which lost 5 bases and 0 bases, there was a span of 11 bases. There are 15 residues in the CDR3. Germline CDR1 is LNHDA and CDR2 is SQIVND (reference sequence).

This clone occurred once. The chain employs TRBV19 and TRBJ1-1, with D perhaps TRBD1 (6 bases). Trimming pared 6 bases from V and 2 bases from J, leaving 13 bases between. Germline V lookup: CDR1 LNHDA, CDR2 SQIVND (reference sequence). The CDR3 loop spans 14 amino acids. DNA of the CDR3: TGTGCCAGTAGAAAGGGGGGCGGCAACACTGAAGCTTTCTTT. Its translation is CASRKGGGNTEAFF.

The rearrangement joins TRBV19 to TRBJ1-1; 7 nucleotides align to TRBD1. Per germline, CDR1 LNHDA and CDR2 SQIVND (reference sequence). V dropped 4 bases and J dropped 3; count of bases not matched to a gene: 5. This CDR3 contains 14 residues. CDR3 protein: CASSTRGRDTEAFF. For the CDR3, the DNA is TGTGCCAGTAGTACGAGGGGGCGAGACACTGAAGCTTTCTTT.

V gene TRBV7-2 combines with J gene TRBJ2-5; 8 bases agree with TRBD2. Germline V CDR1 and CDR2: SGHTA, FQGNSA. Trimming at V came to 5 bases and at J to 0 bases, leaving 5 bases not matched to a gene. The CDR3 totals 15 residues. The DNA of the CDR3 is TGTGCCAGCAGCATCGGGACTAGTCACCAAGAGACCCAGTACTTC. Translating gives CASSIGTSHQETQYF. Full variable domain (remainder filled in from reference TRBV7-2 and TRBJ2-5): GAGVSQSPSNKVTEKGKDVELRCDPISGHTALYWYRQSLGQGLEFLIYFQGNSAPDKSGLPSDRFSAERTGGSVSTLTIQRTQQEDSAVYLCASSIGTSHQETQYFGPGTRLLVL.

The rearrangement joins TRBV5-1 to TRBJ1-3; a weak D match, TRBD1 (6 bases). The CDR3 loop spans 16 amino acids. Germline-derived CDR1 and CDR2 are SGHRS and YFSETQ. V was clipped by 0 bases and J by 0 bases, with 10 bases between them. The CDR3 region has the DNA TGCGCCAGCAGCTTGGGACAGGAAAGCTCTGGAAACACCATATATTTT. This encodes CASSLGQESSGNTIYF.

The gene calls are TRBV19 and TRBJ2-5, with D possibly being TRBD1 (6 bases). This CDR3 has 14 residues. V lost 3 bases and J lost 4, with 12 bases in between. Germline V gives CDR1 LNHDA, CDR2 SQIVND (reference sequence). DNA for the CDR3: TGTGCCAGTAGTATTTCCCCCAGGGGAGAGACCCAGTACTTC. Translated: CASSISPRGETQYF.